The clone carrying this T cell receptor beta chain was seen more than once but under ten times. Its matching antigen is unknown. The sample is drawn from a study of T cell repertoires in ileal Crohn's disease. Germline V gene data show CDR1 as PRHDT and CDR2 as FYEKMQ (reference sequence). V shed 5 bases, J shed 5 bases, and the junction held 4 bases outside the gene matches. The CDR3 is made up of 15 amino acids. Method: immunoSEQ multiplex PCR; TCRdb's copy keeps in-frame clones and lacks some. The sample holds over 14,000 clones, 82% seen once. Study conclusions and caveats: Compared with non-smokers, active smokers at surgery showed more clonal expansions.

This sequence joins TRBV13 and TRBJ1-6, with 9 bases matching TRBD1. The sequence was collected from an adult with Crohn's disease. Sequencing was performed on ileal tissue. Here the CDR3 reads CASSGGTGNNSPLHF. The CDR3 DNA is TGTGCCAGCAGCGGAGGGACAGGGAATAATTCACCCCTCCACTTT.